This is a list of T cell receptor beta chains from one sample in a study of cytomegalovirus exposure and HLA in healthy donors. Assay: immunoSEQ multiplex PCR; the TCRdb copy retains only in-frame clones and omits some. The sample has 55,000 to 70,000 clones, approximately 78% seen once. Sequencing input: PBMCs. The receptors were sampled from a man aged 18-30 years in good health and CMV-seropositive. Both conserved end residues are part of each CDR3. The order of the fields is D gene, J gene, V gene, CDR3 DNA, CDR3 protein. The D gene is left open where the match is weak.

TRBD2,TRBJ2-3,TRBV30,TGTGCCTGGGAAGAAGCGGGAGGGACCACAGATACGCAGTATTTT,CAWEEAGGTTDTQYF
NA,TRBJ2-3,TRBV6-5,TGTGCCAGCAGTTACTCAGGCGGGGATACGCAGTATTTT,CASSYSGGDTQYF
TRBD2,TRBJ2-3,TRBV4-2,TGTGCCAGCAGCCAAGATCCAGGCACTAGCGGGGGGTCGAGCACAGATACGCAGTATTTT,CASSQDPGTSGGSSTDTQYF
NA,TRBJ1-6,TRBV6-1,TGTGCCAGCAGTGAAGCCCGGAGAGTTACAAGGGCTAGCAATTCACCCCTCCACTTT,CASSEARRVTRASNSPLHF
TRBD1,TRBJ1-5,TRBV10-2,TGCGCCAGCAGTACAGGGGGCAGGCAGCCCCAGCATTTT,CASSTGGRQPQHF
TRBD1,TRBJ1-2,TRBV28,TGTGCCAGCAGTTTTCCGACCGGGACAGATGGCTACACCTTC,CASSFPTGTDGYTF
TRBD2,TRBJ2-1,TRBV30,TGTGCCTGGACCGCGGGCGGGGGGGGAAATGAGCAGTTCTTC,CAWTAGGGGNEQFF
NA,TRBJ1-4,TRBV30,TGTGCCTGGAGTGTTTTAAGCGAAAAACTGTTTTTT,CAWSVLSEKLFF
NA,TRBJ1-4,TRBV19,TGTGCCAGTAAAGAGGTTGCAACTAATGAAAAACTGTTTTTT,CASKEVATNEKLFF
NA,TRBJ1-1,TRBV30,TGTGCCTGGAGTCCGGCAGGGACTGAAGCTTTCTTT,CAWSPAGTEAFF
TRBD2,TRBJ2-2,TRBV4-2,TGTGCCAGCAGCCATCCTAGCGGGGGGGCCCCCGGGGAGCTGTTTTTT,CASSHPSGGAPGELFF